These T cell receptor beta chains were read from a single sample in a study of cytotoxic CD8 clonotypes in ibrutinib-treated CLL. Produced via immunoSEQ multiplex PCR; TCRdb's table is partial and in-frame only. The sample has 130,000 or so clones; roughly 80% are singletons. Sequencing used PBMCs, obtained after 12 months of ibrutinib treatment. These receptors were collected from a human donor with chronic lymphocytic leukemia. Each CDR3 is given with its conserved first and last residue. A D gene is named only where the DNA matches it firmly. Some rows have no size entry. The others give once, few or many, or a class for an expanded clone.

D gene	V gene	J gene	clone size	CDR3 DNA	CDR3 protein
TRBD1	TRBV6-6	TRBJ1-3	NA	TGTGCCAGCAGTCTAGGGGACAGCTCTGGAAACACCATATATTTT	CASSLGDSSGNTIYF
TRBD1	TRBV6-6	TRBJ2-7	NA	TGTGCCAGCAGTTCCGAGGGACAGGGAACCTACGAGCAGTACTTC	CASSSEGQGTYEQYF
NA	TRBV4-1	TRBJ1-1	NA	TGCGCCAGCAGCCAAACGACCACGGAAAACTTAGGCACTGAAGCTTTCTTT	CASSQTTTENLGTEAFF
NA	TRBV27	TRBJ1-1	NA	TGTGCCAGCAGTTTATACAGCTTGAACACTGAAGCTTTCTTT	CASSLYSLNTEAFF
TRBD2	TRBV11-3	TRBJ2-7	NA	TGTGCCAGCAGCTGGTCTAGCGGGAGTTATTCGTACGAGCAGTACTTC	CASSWSSGSYSYEQYF
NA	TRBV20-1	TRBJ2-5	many	TGCAGTGCTAGCCTAGAAGAGACCCAGTACTTC	CSASLEETQYF
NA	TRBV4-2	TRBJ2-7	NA	TGTGCCAGCAGCTTGAAACAGGGTGCCAACGAGCAGTACTTC	CASSLKQGANEQYF
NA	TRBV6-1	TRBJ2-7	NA	TGTGCCAGCAGTGATAACCAGGACTCCCACGAGCAGTACTTC	CASSDNQDSHEQYF
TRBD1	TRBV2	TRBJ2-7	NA	TGTGCCAGCAGGGGGGGACAGGGATTAGGGAACTACGAGCAGTACTTC	CASRGGQGLGNYEQYF
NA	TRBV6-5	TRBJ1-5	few	TGTGCCAGCAGTTACGGGGAGGATCAGCCCCAGCATTTT	CASSYGEDQPQHF
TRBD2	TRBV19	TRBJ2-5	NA	TGTGCCAGTACCCCTAGCGGGAGGGCATCAGGGTCGCAAGAGACCCAGTACTTC	CASTPSGRASGSQETQYF
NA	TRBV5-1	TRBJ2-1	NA	TGCGCCAGCAGGACGGGACCCACCTCCAATGAGCAGTTCTTC	CASRTGPTSNEQFF
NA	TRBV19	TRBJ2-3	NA	TGTACTACCGCAGAGGGAGTGGGCACAGATACGCAGTATTTT	CTTAEGVGTDTQYF
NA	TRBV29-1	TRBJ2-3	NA	TGCAGCGTTGCGAGGGCTGGAGAGAAGCAGTATTTT	CSVARAGEKQYF
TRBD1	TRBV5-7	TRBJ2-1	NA	TGTGCCAGCAGCTTCTTAGGACAGGGGGGAGGCAATGAGCAGTTCTTC	CASSFLGQGGGNEQFF
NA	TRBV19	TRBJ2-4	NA	TGTGCCAGTAGTATAGACCCCGGGGGATCCTCCTTAGCCGGAAACATTCAGTACTTC	CASSIDPGGSSLAGNIQYF
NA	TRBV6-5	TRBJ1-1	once	TGTGCCAGCAAGGGTGTCAACACTGAAGCTTTCTTT	CASKGVNTEAFF
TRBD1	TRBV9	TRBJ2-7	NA	TGTGCCAGCAGCGGGACAGGGAACTCGGTAGGGGAGCAGTACTTC	CASSGTGNSVGEQYF
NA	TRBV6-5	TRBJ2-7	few	TGTGCCAGCAGTTACCGCGGGGTAGGGTACGAGCAGTACTTC	CASSYRGVGYEQYF
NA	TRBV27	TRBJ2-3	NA	TGTGCCAGCAGTTTATCGGCAGGGATTACTGATACGCAGTATTTT	CASSLSAGITDTQYF
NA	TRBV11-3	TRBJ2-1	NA	TGTGCCAGCAGCTTAGGAGTTCAGGCTGAGCAGTTCTTC	CASSLGVQAEQFF
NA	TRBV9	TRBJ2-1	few	TGTGCCAGCAGTGTTAGCGGATCCTACAATGAGCAGTTCTTC	CASSVSGSYNEQFF
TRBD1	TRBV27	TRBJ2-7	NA	TGTGCCAGCAGTTTGGACAGGGAGTACGAGCAGTACTTC	CASSLDREYEQYF
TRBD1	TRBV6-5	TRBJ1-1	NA	TGTGCCAGCAGTTACTCGAAACAGGGGGCAACTGAAGCTTTCTTT	CASSYSKQGATEAFF
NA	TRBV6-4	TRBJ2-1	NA	TGTGCCAGCAGTGACGGGGGGATATACAATGAGCAGTTCTTC	CASSDGGIYNEQFF
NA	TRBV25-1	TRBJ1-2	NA	TGTGCCAGCAGTGAGGCGAGGGCCTATGGCTACACCTTC	CASSEARAYGYTF
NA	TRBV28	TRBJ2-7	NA	TGTGCCAGCAGTTTTCTCGCTCTGTCCTACGAGCAGTACTTC	CASSFLALSYEQYF
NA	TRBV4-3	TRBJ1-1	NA	TGCGCCAGCAGCCAGGGACGGGAGAACACTGAAGCTTTCTTT	CASSQGRENTEAFF
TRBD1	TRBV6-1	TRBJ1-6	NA	TGTGCCAGCAGTGAGGGGACAGATCTTTCCTATAATTCACCCCTCCACTTT	CASSEGTDLSYNSPLHF
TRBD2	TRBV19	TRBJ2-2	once	TGTGCCAGTAGGGCGGCGGGGGATACCGGGGAGCTGTTTTTT	CASRAAGDTGELFF
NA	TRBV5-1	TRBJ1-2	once	TGCGCCAGCAGCTTGGGGGCAGGGGAGCATTCTTATGGCTACACCTTC	CASSLGAGEHSYGYTF
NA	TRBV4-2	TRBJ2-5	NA	TGTGCCAGCAGCCCGGGAACAGCAGGAAAAGAGACCCAGTACTTC	CASSPGTAGKETQYF
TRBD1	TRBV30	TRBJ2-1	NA	TGTGCCTGGAGTACAGGGGGGCCCAATGAGCAGTTCTTC	CAWSTGGPNEQFF
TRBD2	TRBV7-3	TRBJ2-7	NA	TGTGCCAGCAGCTTAACAATAGCGGGAGGGGCCCACGAGCAGTACTTC	CASSLTIAGGAHEQYF
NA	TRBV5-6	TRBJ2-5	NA	TGTGCCAGCAGCTTGTCACGGGTGCGAGAGACCCAGTACTTC	CASSLSRVRETQYF
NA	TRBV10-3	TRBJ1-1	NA	TGTGCCATCAGTTTGGAGAGAGGCACTGAAGCTTTCTTT	CAISLERGTEAFF
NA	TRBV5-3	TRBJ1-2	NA	TGTGCCAGAAGCTCCTCCCGGACAGCCCCTAACTATGGCTACACCTTC	CARSSSRTAPNYGYTF
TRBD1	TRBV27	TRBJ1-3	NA	TGTGTCGACCGGGACAGTTCTGGAAACACCATATATTTT	CVDRDSSGNTIYF
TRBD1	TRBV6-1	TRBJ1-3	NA	TGTGCCAGCAGACAGGGGAGTGAGAGAAACACCATATATTTT	CASRQGSERNTIYF
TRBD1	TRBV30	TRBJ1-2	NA	TGTGCCTGGAGGGTCTCCGGGACAGGGGGCAGGAGCTACACCTTC	CAWRVSGTGGRSYTF
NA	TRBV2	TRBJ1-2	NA	TGTGCCAGCAGTGAAAGAGTTGGCGGCTACACCTTC	CASSERVGGYTF
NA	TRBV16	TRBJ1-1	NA	TGTGCCAGCAGTACGGGACCGATGAACACTGAAGCTTTCTTT	CASSTGPMNTEAFF
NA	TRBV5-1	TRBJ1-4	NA	TGCGCCAGCAATCCTACAGGGCCGTCTAATGAAAAACTGTTTTTT	CASNPTGPSNEKLFF
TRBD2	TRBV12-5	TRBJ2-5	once	TGTGCTAGTGGTTTGGCAGTGACTAGCGGGGGGGAGGAGACCCAGTACTTC	CASGLAVTSGGEETQYF
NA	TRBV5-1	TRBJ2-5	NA	TGCGCCAGCAGCTTAATCGGGGCGGGAGAGACCCAGTACTTC	CASSLIGAGETQYF
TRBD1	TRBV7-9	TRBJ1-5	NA	TGTGCCAGCAGCTTTACAGGGGGCAAGGGCAATCAGCCCCAGCATTTT	CASSFTGGKGNQPQHF
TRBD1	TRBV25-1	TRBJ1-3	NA	TGTGCCAGCACCCAGGGGGGAGTAAACTCTGGAAACACCATATATTTT	CASTQGGVNSGNTIYF
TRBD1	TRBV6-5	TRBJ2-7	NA	TGTGCCAGCAGTATAACAGGGGGCGGTGAGCAGTACTTC	CASSITGGGEQYF
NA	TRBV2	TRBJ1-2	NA	TGTGCCAGCAGTGAATTCGGGGGGAGTAACTATGGCTACACCTTC	CASSEFGGSNYGYTF
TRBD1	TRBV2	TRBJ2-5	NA	TGTGCCAGCAGTAACAGGGGCGCAGAAGAGACCCAGTACTTC	CASSNRGAEETQYF
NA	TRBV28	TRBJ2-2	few	TGTGCCAGCAGCCTGCCGGGGGACACCGGGGAGCTGTTTTTT	CASSLPGDTGELFF
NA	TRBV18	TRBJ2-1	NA	TGTGCAGGGGGCGGGAGGACCAATGAGCAGTTCTTC	CAGGGRTNEQFF
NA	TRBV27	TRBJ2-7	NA	TGTGCCAGCAGTTTACAGGGGGGCTACGAGCAGTACTTC	CASSLQGGYEQYF
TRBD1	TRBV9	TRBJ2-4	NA	TGTGCCAGCAGCGTAGGGGGGACAGGTAAATCGGACATTCAGTACTTC	CASSVGGTGKSDIQYF
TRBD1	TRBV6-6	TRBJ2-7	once	TGTGCCAGCAGTTACTCAAGGACAGGGGGGGACTACGAGCAGTACTTC	CASSYSRTGGDYEQYF
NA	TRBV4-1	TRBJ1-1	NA	TGCGCCAGCAGCCGGGAAGAAATGAACACTGAAGCTTTCTTT	CASSREEMNTEAFF
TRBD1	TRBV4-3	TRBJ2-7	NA	TGCGCCAGCAGCAAAAGCCAGGGACAGACCTACGAGCAGTACTTC	CASSKSQGQTYEQYF
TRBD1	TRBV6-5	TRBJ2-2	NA	TGTGCCAGCAGTAAAAAGACAGGGGTTACCGGGGAGCTGTTTTTT	CASSKKTGVTGELFF
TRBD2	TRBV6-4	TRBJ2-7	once	TGTGCCAGCAGTGCTGTAGCGGGCTCCTACGAGCAGTACTTC	CASSAVAGSYEQYF
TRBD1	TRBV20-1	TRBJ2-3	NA	TGCAGTGCTGACAGGGCAGATACGCAGTATTTT	CSADRADTQYF